The present entry profiles one T cell receptor beta chain with its context. The antigen is undetermined. These data belong to a study of T cells after yellow fever vaccination. TCRdb called the 5' RACE reads again in MiXCR, with one record for every CDR3 protein. Among approximately 140,000 distinct CDR3 sequences, approximately 7.7% were seen once, and the ten largest hold 0.73%. Study results and limitations: Once the booster was given, most primary-vaccination clones reappeared, at just over 95% for CD4 and around 90% for CD8. The CD4 compartment and the CD8 compartment contained a small share of clonotypes in common. Repertoires sorted by FACS could include abundant clonotypes that are contaminants from the bulk population.

Germline CDR1 MNHEY, CDR2 SVGAGI. The CDR3 spans 18 residues. The junction had 10 bases not matched to a gene; V was cut back by 2 bases and J by 4 bases. This sequence originates from a man aged 25 to 40 who received the YFV17D yellow fever vaccine. V usage is TRBV6-5 and J usage is TRBJ2-3; TRBD2 matches at 12 bases. Sequenced here: CD4+ T cells sorted from PBMCs, sampled 5 days after the yellow fever booster vaccination. Written as DNA, the CDR3 is TGTGCCAGCAGTTACACACCCCCGACTAGCGGGAGAGCAGATACGCAGTATTTT. This sequence encodes CASSYTPPTSGRADTQYF.